What follows are 27 T cell receptor beta chains derived from one specimen sequenced in a study of identical twins. One entry per CDR3 protein, called by TCRdb with MiXCR from the 5' RACE reads. The sample lists approximately 230,000 distinct CDR3 sequences, 6.5% occurring once. The data also belong to a second study, concerning T cells expressing NK-cell markers.

Sequencing was carried out using CD8+ T cells sorted from blood. The source is a woman in her late teens or twenties in good health.

This clonotype was recorded at least ten times. The rearrangement uses TRBV12-3 or TRBV12-4 and TRBJ1-2, with D uncertain. CDR3 length: 13 amino acids. Trimming took 4 bases from V and 3 from J, leaving 9 bases between them. For the CDR3, the DNA is TGTGCCAGCAGTTCCCCGGGTCACTATGGCTACACCTTC. It is translated as CASSSPGHYGYTF.

This clonotype occurred many times. The chain uses TRBV12-3 or TRBV12-4 and TRBJ2-2; D is ambiguous. V was pared by 5 bases and J by 0 bases, with 13 bases between. The CDR3 loop spans 16 amino acids. CDR3 residues: CASSGTGPANTGELFF. In nucleotides, the CDR3 is TGTGCCAGCAGTGGCACCGGGCCCGCGAACACCGGGGAGCTGTTTTTT.

The chain couples TRBV20-1 to TRBJ2-2, with D possibly matching TRBD2 (6 bases). Germline values: CDR1 DFQATT, CDR2 SNEGSKA (reference sequence). V lost 5 bases, J lost 6 bases, and 7 bases lay in between. The CDR3 covers 11 residues. The chain's CDR3 is CSAGGSGELFF. In DNA form, the CDR3 reads TGCAGTGCTGGGGGGTCCGGGGAGCTGTTTTTT.

This clonotype was seen only a few times. This rearrangement joins TRBV5-6 to TRBJ1-1, with D perhaps matching TRBD1 (6 bases). From germline, CDR1 is SGHDT and CDR2 YYEEEE. The V end was cut by 0 bases, the J end by 5 bases, with 11 bases between. The length of the CDR3 is 14 residues. The CDR3 coding sequence is TGTGCCAGCAGCTTGGGAGTGGGGGCGACTGAAGCTTTCTTT. It yields the protein CASSLGVGATEAFF.

This clonotype was found many times. V gene TRBV3-1 combines with J gene TRBJ2-3; 7 positions match TRBD2. The CDR3 sequence is 16 residues long. V lost 2 bases, J lost 2 bases, and 7 bases stayed unmatched. The germline gives CDR1 LGHDT, CDR2 YNNKEL (reference sequence). The CDR3 sequence is CASSQLTGGDTDTQYF. DNA for the CDR3: TGTGCCAGCAGCCAATTGACGGGGGGAGACACAGATACGCAGTATTTT.

V usage is TRBV9 and J usage is TRBJ2-5; D might be TRBD1 (6 bases). In germline, CDR1 is SGDLS, CDR2 YYNGEE. This CDR3 spans 15 amino acids. V was shortened by 3 bases and J by 4 bases, with 16 bases between the two germline ends. CDR3 residues: CASSARDKNPETQYF. DNA for the CDR3: TGTGCCAGCAGCGCGAGGGACAAGAACCCAGAGACCCAGTACTTC.

This clonotype was recorded many times. The CDR3 protein is CASRTGRHTEAFF. Written as DNA, the CDR3 is TGTGCCAGCAGGACAGGGCGTCACACTGAAGCTTTCTTT. The V call is TRBV27, the J call TRBJ1-1; 7 bases fit TRBD1. The CDR3 sequence is 13 residues long. With 6 bases clipped from V and 3 bases from J, the junction kept 4 bases outside the gene matches. The germline V gene encodes CDR1 MNHEY and CDR2 SMNVEV (reference sequence).

The genes are TRBV20-1 and TRBJ1-5, with D hard to call. CDR1 DFQATT and CDR2 SNEGSKA come from the germline V gene (reference sequence). This CDR3 is built from 12 residues. Deletions cut 6 bases from V and 9 bases from J, with 15 bases between. The CDR3 here is CSAPGPEGPQHF. As DNA, the CDR3 is TGCAGTGCCCCAGGCCCGGAGGGGCCCCAGCATTTT.

This clonotype occurred a few times. CDR3 sequence: CSARDLSGSLTYEQYF. The CDR3 DNA is TGCAGTGCTAGAGATCTAAGCGGGAGTTTGACCTACGAGCAGTACTTC. The rearrangement joins TRBV20-1 to TRBJ2-7; 8 bases agree with TRBD2. CDR3 length equals 16 residues. CDR1 and CDR2 (germline): DFQATT, SNEGSKA (reference sequence). The V gene end was trimmed by 0 bases and the J gene end by 2 bases; junction bases not matched to a gene: 9.

This clonotype was counted at least ten times. This rearrangement joins TRBV12-5 to TRBJ2-1; no reliable D call. This CDR3 has 12 amino acids. Between the trimmed V and J ends, which lost 2 bases and 8 bases, there was a span of 7 bases. Germline CDR1 reads LGHNT; CDR2 reads FRNRAP. Here the CDR3 reads CASGLYSDEQFF. The CDR3 bases are TGTGCTAGTGGTTTGTACTCCGATGAGCAGTTCTTC.

This clonotype was counted ten times or more. The chain carries TRBV7-2 and TRBJ2-5; the D gene could be TRBD1 or TRBD2 (5 bases each). The CDR3 consists of 17 residues. CDR1 is SGHTA, CDR2 FQGNSA, per germline. Deletions cut 0 bases from V and 5 bases from J, with 19 bases between. This CDR3 reads CASSLATGTIKGETQYF. For the CDR3, the DNA is TGTGCCAGCAGCTTAGCAACGGGGACCATTAAGGGGGAGACCCAGTACTTC.

There are a few counts of this clonotype. The V and J genes are TRBV27 and TRBJ1-2; no definite D call. V gave up 7 bases and J gave up 0 bases, with 21 bases separating them. CDR3 length: 17 residues. Germline lookup yields CDR1 MNHEY and CDR2 SMNVEV (reference sequence). The DNA of the CDR3 is TGTGCCAGCACCCCATTCCTGGGCGGTAGACCTAACTATGGCTACACCTTC. Amino acids: CASTPFLGGRPNYGYTF.

V is TRBV12-3 or TRBV12-4 and J is TRBJ2-1; 8 nucleotides line up with TRBD2. The V gene end was trimmed by 5 bases and the J gene end by 1 base; junction bases not matched to a gene: 1. The CDR3 is made up of 14 amino acids. CDR3 in amino acids: CASSTSGSYNEQFF. The CDR3 DNA reads TGTGCCAGCAGTACTAGCGGTTCCTACAATGAGCAGTTCTTC.

The chain combines TRBV7-9 with TRBJ1-3; D might be TRBD1 (5 bases). Deletions cut 1 base from V and 0 bases from J, with 10 bases between. From germline, CDR1 is SEHNR and CDR2 FQNEAQ (reference sequence). CDR3 size: 16 residues. The CDR3 here is CASSLGGRDSGNTIYF. CDR3 coding DNA: TGTGCCAGCAGCTTAGGGGGCCGGGACTCTGGAAACACCATATATTTT.

This clonotype was found many times. The rearrangement joins TRBV20-1 to TRBJ2-1; 7 nucleotides align to TRBD2. V lost 3 bases, J lost 7 bases, and 12 bases stayed unmatched. This CDR3 is built from 15 residues. CDR1 and CDR2 from the germline V gene are DFQATT and SNEGSKA (reference sequence). For the CDR3, the DNA is TGCAGTGCTAGGGGGATCAGGGAGGGTTATAATGAGCAGTTCTTC. It translates to CSARGIREGYNEQFF.

A remark on this clonotype: A much larger clonotype is one base distant, so this may be a read error. This chain joins TRBV11-2 and TRBJ2-7, with 10 bases fitting TRBD2. The CDR3 runs to 18 residues. V gave up 8 bases and J gave up 6 bases; unmatched junction bases: 22. Germline-derived CDR1 and CDR2 are SGHAT and FQNNGV. CDR3 DNA: TGTGCCAGCTGTCCTACCCCCGGGACTAGCGATAAATCGGGCGAGCAGTACTTC. Protein: CASCPTPGTSDKSGEQYF.

This chain links TRBV5-1 with TRBJ2-3; D may be TRBD2 (5 bases). V gave up 4 bases and J gave up 1 base, with 13 bases separating them. Per germline, CDR1 SGHRS and CDR2 YFSETQ. The CDR3 runs 15 residues. CDR3 amino acids: CASSAAGVRTDTQYF. The DNA for the CDR3 is TGCGCCAGCAGCGCCGCCGGGGTTCGCACAGATACGCAGTATTTT.

This clonotype was counted a few times. The chain is built from TRBV27 and TRBJ2-2, with 10 nucleotides matching TRBD2. The trim removed 2 bases at V and 4 bases at J, leaving 4 bases unmatched. Germline V gene lookup returns CDR1 MNHEY and CDR2 SMNVEV (reference sequence). The CDR3 contains 16 residues. This CDR3 is CASSLLAGVPTGELFF. The CDR3 nucleotides are TGTGCCAGCAGTTTACTAGCGGGAGTACCCACCGGGGAGCTGTTTTTT.

This chain connects TRBV27 to TRBJ2-3; 12 nucleotides match TRBD2. The CDR3 consists of 15 residues. Trimming at V came to 5 bases and at J to 5 bases, leaving 5 bases not matched to a gene. CDR1 and CDR2 from the germline V gene are MNHEY and SMNVEV (reference sequence). The CDR3: CASSALAGGGDTQYF. The CDR3 nucleotides are TGTGCCAGCAGTGCTCTAGCGGGAGGGGGAGATACGCAGTATTTT.

This clonotype appeared a few times. CDR3 region: CASRPRGGSTDTQYF. The CDR3 DNA follows: TGTGCCAGCAGGCCCCGCGGAGGCAGCACAGATACGCAGTATTTT. V gene TRBV5-4 combines with J gene TRBJ2-3; TRBD2 might be the D (5 bases). Germline CDR1 is SGHNT and CDR2 is YYREEE (reference sequence). This CDR3 has 15 residues. With 5 bases removed from V and 0 bases from J, the gap between germline ends came to 13 bases.

In this sample, this clonotype turned up a few times. The chain carries TRBV6-1 and TRBJ2-7; D remains unclear. The germline V and J ends were trimmed by 4 bases and 2 bases, with 15 bases remaining between them. Germline V CDR1 and CDR2: MNHNS, SASEGT. There are 15 residues in the CDR3. CDR3 in DNA: TGTGCCAGCAGTGTTGTCCTTGGCGGAGCCTACGAGCAGTACTTC. Protein product: CASSVVLGGAYEQYF.

This clonotype was seen repeatedly, ten times or more. The chain links TRBV12-3 or TRBV12-4 to TRBJ2-3; D is perhaps TRBD2 (7 bases). This CDR3 comprises 12 residues. The V end lost 7 bases, the J end lost 5 bases, and 10 bases lay between the germline ends. CDR3 DNA: TGTGCCAGCATAGGGGGGGGAGATACGCAGTATTTT. The encoded protein is CASIGGGDTQYF.

The chain couples TRBV7-9 to TRBJ2-2; 8 bases align to TRBD1. The trim removed 1 base at V and 10 bases at J, leaving 5 bases unmatched. This CDR3 is built from 14 residues. Germline CDR1 is SEHNR and CDR2 is FQNEAQ (reference sequence). The CDR3 protein is CASSLEQGVAELFF. CDR3 nucleotides: TGTGCCAGCAGCTTAGAACAGGGGGTTGCGGAGCTGTTTTTT.

There are many counts of this clonotype. V is TRBV9 and J is TRBJ2-4; 10 bases fit TRBD2. J lost 2 bases, V lost 0 bases, and 5 bases had no gene match. Germline CDR1 SGDLS, CDR2 YYNGEE. The CDR3 has 17 amino acids. The CDR3 sequence: CASSVGTAGGPKNIQYF. Written as DNA, the CDR3 is TGTGCCAGCAGCGTAGGGACAGCGGGAGGGCCCAAAAACATTCAGTACTTC.

This clonotype was found many times. The chain has TRBV6-5 and TRBJ2-1, with 9 bases aligning to TRBD2. Germline V gives CDR1 MNHEY, CDR2 SVGAGI. The CDR3 contains 16 residues. The junction had 3 bases not matched to a gene; V was cut back by 1 base and J by 2 bases. This chain's CDR3 is CASSYYSGSAYNEQFF. The DNA for the CDR3 is TGTGCCAGCAGTTACTATAGCGGGAGCGCCTACAATGAGCAGTTCTTC.

This clonotype was counted a few times. This chain uses TRBV6-1 with TRBJ2-2; 7 nucleotides agree with TRBD1. Germline V gene lookup returns CDR1 MNHNS and CDR2 SASEGT. The CDR3 is 14 residues long. V lost 5 bases to trimming and J lost 5 bases; unmatched junction nucleotides: 5. The CDR3 region is CASSKAGGTGELFF. The CDR3 DNA is TGTGCCAGCAGTAAGGCAGGGGGTACCGGGGAGCTGTTTTTT.

This clonotype was found a few times. This chain connects TRBV5-1 to TRBJ2-1, with D possibly being TRBD2 (5 bases). Germline loops: CDR1 SGHRS, CDR2 YFSETQ. Trimming shortened V by 4 bases and J by 8 bases, and 10 bases separated the two germline ends. This CDR3 region has 12 residues. Written as DNA, the CDR3 is TGCGCCAGCAGCCTTCCTAGCTATGAGCAGTTCTTC. This translates into CASSLPSYEQFF.